This T cell receptor beta chain was recorded in a study of blood T cell repertoires in COVID-19. This table comes from immunoSEQ multiplex PCR, and its TCRdb copy is limited to in-frame clones, with some not included. The sample has tens of thousands of clones, roughly 86% seen once. Germline CDR1 and CDR2: SGHDT and YYEEEE. V lost 0 bases and J 0 bases, leaving 11 bases between the germline ends. This CDR3 comprises 16 residues. The chain recombines TRBV5-6 with TRBJ2-3; tentatively, D is TRBD2 (6 bases). This receptor was obtained from a man between 40 and 49 years old with COVID-19, enrolled during active disease. Sequencing input: peripheral blood. The CDR3, as DNA: TGTGCCAGCAGCTTGGGGGGCGGGGAGAGCACAGATACGCAGTATTTT. Protein product: CASSLGGGESTDTQYF.